The 10 T cell receptor beta chains below all came from one sample that was sequenced in a study of spatial heterogeneity in lung cancer. From the 5' RACE reads, TCRdb called clonotypes with MiXCR, one entry per CDR3 protein. The data show about 5,400 distinct CDR3 sequences, more than 30% seen once. The time point is: sample taken at primary tumor resection. Sequencing was performed on whole RNA extracted from tumor and nontumor lung tissue, or from frozen PBMC, and the material was left unsorted. This material consisted of PBMCs, taken at surgery. These receptor sequences come from a female donor with early-stage non-small cell lung cancer.

As regards this clonotype: This beta chain is off target for a library built for alpha chains, so its abundance means little. The chain recombines TRBV4-1 with TRBJ2-7; no clear D. Per the germline V gene, CDR1 is MGHRA and CDR2 is YSYEKL. Deletions cut 1 base from V and 4 bases from J, with 14 bases between. CDR3 length: 15 amino acids. The CDR3 DNA follows: TGCGCCAGCAGCCAAGCCCCCAGGTTCCTTTACGAGCAGTACTTC. The encoded protein is CASSQAPRFLYEQYF.

As concerns this clonotype: Within a library made for alpha chains, this beta chain is off target, and its count is uninformative. V gene TRBV5-4 combines with J gene TRBJ2-5; D unclear. Trimming shortened V by 2 bases and J by 3 bases, and 8 bases separated the two germline ends. Germline CDR1 is SGHNT and CDR2 is YYREEE (reference sequence). The CDR3 covers 13 residues. CDR3 sequence reads: CASSFPSEETQYF. The CDR3 DNA reads TGTGCCAGCAGCTTCCCCTCGGAAGAGACCCAGTACTTC.

A remark on this clonotype: This beta chain slipped into a library made for alpha chains as a stray read, so its size is not meaningful. This chain connects TRBV7-2 to TRBJ2-5; unclear D gene. CDR1 is SGHTA, CDR2 FQGNSA, per germline. The ends were cut back, 1 base at V and 1 base at J, with 10 bases in the middle. This CDR3 has 15 residues. CDR3 sequence reads: CASSLDGWTQETQYF. CDR3 bases: TGTGCCAGCAGCTTAGATGGCTGGACCCAAGAGACCCAGTACTTC.

In its sample, this clonotype was seen a few times. Since it is a stray read in a library aimed at alpha chains, this beta chain has a size that is not meaningful. This chain uses TRBV2 with TRBJ2-1, with TRBD2 matching 7 bases. Germline CDR1 and CDR2: SNHLY and FYNNEI. This CDR3 has 12 residues. With V trimmed by 4 bases and J by 11 bases, 5 bases remained unmatched. The CDR3 sequence: CASSGAAGQQFF. As DNA, the CDR3 is TGTGCCAGCAGTGGCGCAGCGGGGCAGCAGTTCTTC. Looking up the rest from reference TRBV2 and TRBJ2-1 gives the full variable domain: EPEVTQTPSHQVTQMGQEVILRCVPISNHLYFYWYRQILGQKVEFLVSFYNNEISEKSEIFDDQFSVERPDGSNFTLKIRSTKLEDSAMYFCASSGAAGQQFFGPGTRLTVL.

A word on this clonotype: This beta chain lies outside the target of a library built for alpha chains; its clone size means little. V gene TRBV19 combines with J gene TRBJ2-1; D is unclear. Looked up from germline, CDR1 is LNHDA and CDR2 is SQIVND (reference sequence). This CDR3 contains 11 residues. V was cut by 5 bases and J by 7 bases, with 6 bases left in between. The CDR3 is CASSLRNEQFF. In DNA, the CDR3 is TGTGCCAGTAGTCTTCGGAATGAGCAGTTCTTC.

Regarding this clonotype: As an off-target read in a library built for alpha chains, this beta chain has a frequency of little significance. This chain links TRBV5-6 with TRBJ2-5; TRBD1 is a possible D gene (5 bases). Germline lookup yields CDR1 SGHDT and CDR2 YYEEEE. Trimming left V 6 bases short and J 1 base short, with 16 bases between. This CDR3 contains 15 residues. In DNA form, the CDR3 reads TGTGCCAGCAACACTTTGAACAGGCCCCAAGAGACCCAGTACTTC. Protein: CASNTLNRPQETQYF.

Judged by abundance, this clonotype is medium-sized. Within a library made for alpha chains, this beta chain is off target, and its count is uninformative. CDR3 in amino acids: CASSFGETQYF. The CDR3 DNA sequence: TGTGCCAGCAGCTTTGGAGAGACCCAGTACTTC. The gene calls are TRBV13 and TRBJ2-5; no firm D call. V lost 3 bases, J lost 4 bases, and 3 bases lay in between. CDR1 is PRHDT, CDR2 FYEKMQ, per germline (reference sequence). The CDR3 is made up of 11 amino acids.

With respect to this clonotype: This beta chain turned up in a library designed for alpha chains; as an off-target read, its abundance says little. This chain joins TRBV28 and TRBJ2-3; 10 bases fit TRBD2. Germline trimming cut 4 bases from V and 1 base from J; bases unmatched to any gene: 5. The CDR3 covers 16 residues. Per germline, CDR1 MDHEN and CDR2 SYDVKM. CDR3 loop: CASSWDLAGGTDTQYF. The DNA for the CDR3 is TGTGCCAGCAGTTGGGATCTAGCGGGGGGCACAGATACGCAGTATTTT.

This clonotype has more than one count but fewer than ten. Found in a library prepared for alpha chains, this beta chain is an off-target read, and its abundance has little meaning. The rearrangement links TRBV6-1 to TRBJ1-2; D call uncertain. V lost 8 bases, J lost 2 bases, and 12 bases lay in between. CDR3 length: 13 residues. The germline V gene has CDR1 MNHNS and CDR2 SASEGT. CDR3 sequence (DNA): TGTGCCAGCTACCGGGTTGCCAACTATGGCTACACCTTC. The encoded protein is CASYRVANYGYTF.

Note on this clonotype: As an off-target read in a library built for alpha chains, this beta chain has a frequency of little significance. This chain connects TRBV3-1 to TRBJ2-1; D unclear. Germline CDR1 is LGHDT and CDR2 is YNNKEL (reference sequence). V gave up 2 bases and J gave up 8 bases, with 4 bases separating them. The CDR3 has 11 amino acids. The CDR3 sequence: CASSQPDEQFF. For the CDR3, the DNA is TGTGCCAGCAGCCAACCGGATGAGCAGTTCTTC.